The 17 T cell receptor beta chains below were found in one sample sequenced in a study of post-analysis software for immune sequencing data. Points from the study as a whole: Patients carried several TRBV segments more frequently than controls did, and TRBV5-6, TRBV5-1 and TRBV20-1 were among them.

Unique molecular identifiers tagged the TCR beta cDNA libraries. TCRdb re-called the PCR reads through MiXCR, storing one row per CDR3 protein. The sample carries roughly 700,000 distinct CDR3 sequences, 25% to 30% recorded once. For these receptors, no antigen is known. Sequencing used blood. The origin of the receptors is a girl under 18 with multiple sclerosis.

This clonotype was detected a few times. The CDR3 loop is CASSDGRPHYGYTF. CDR3 nucleotides: TGTGCCAGCAGCGACGGGCGGCCCCACTATGGCTACACCTTC. The V call is TRBV11-2, the J call TRBJ1-2; D not resolved. This CDR3 is 14 amino acids long. The germline V gene has CDR1 SGHAT and CDR2 FQNNGV. V shed 5 bases and J shed 3 bases, with 13 bases lying between them.

V gene TRBV5-1 combines with J gene TRBJ2-7; 8 bases agree with TRBD1. Gene TRBJ2-5 matches the end of the DNA better, so the J call may be wrong. The CDR3 consists of 16 residues. The germline V gene has CDR1 SGHRS and CDR2 YFSETQ. Here the CDR3 DNA reads TGCGCCAGCAGTATAGGACAGGGAAAAGGCCAAGAGACCCAGTACTTC. It specifies CASSIGQGKGQETQYF.

The chain combines TRBV4-1 with TRBJ1-5, with unresolved D. The CDR3 is 14 residues long. Per germline, CDR1 MGHRA and CDR2 YSYEKL. With 2 bases removed from V and 5 bases from J, the gap between germline ends came to 10 bases. The chain's CDR3 is CASSQLERDQPQHF. CDR3 in DNA: TGCGCCAGCAGCCAATTAGAAAGGGATCAGCCCCAGCATTTT.

Comments on this clonotype: One end of the junction varies from germline; a read error may be responsible. The V and J genes are TRBV5-1 and TRBJ2-3; TRBD1 or TRBD2 may be the D gene (5 bases each). CDR3 size: 13 residues. Germline V gene sequence: CDR1 SGHRS, CDR2 YFSETQ. Here the CDR3 reads CASSSGGSDTQYF. The CDR3 DNA is TGTGCCAGCAGTTCTGGGGGTTCAGATACGCAGTATTTT. The full variable domain, with the rest looked up from reference TRBV5-1 and TRBJ2-3, is KAGVTQTPRYLIKTRGQQVTLSCSPISGHRSVSWYQQTPGQGLQFLFEYFSETQRNKGNFPGRFSGRQFSNSRSEMNVSTLELGDSALYLCASSSGGSDTQYFGPGTRLTVL.

The V and J genes are TRBV5-6 and TRBJ2-1; D may be TRBD2 (6 bases). The CDR3 contains 15 residues. Between the trimmed V and J ends, which lost 1 base and 5 bases, there was a span of 13 bases. Per the germline V gene, CDR1 is SGHDT and CDR2 is YYEEEE. CDR3 sequence (DNA): TGTGCCAGCAGCTTGCAGGGACTCCTTGACAATGAGCAGTTCTTC. Its protein product is CASSLQGLLDNEQFF.

The chain links TRBV7-8 to TRBJ2-3; 8 bases fit TRBD2. With V trimmed by 4 bases and J by 5 bases, 8 bases remained unmatched. Germline CDR1 reads SGHVS; CDR2 reads FQNEAQ. The CDR3 has 15 residues. Written as DNA, the CDR3 is TGTGCCAGCAGCTCCGGGGGGGCCCAGGGAGATACGCAGTATTTT. Translation: CASSSGGAQGDTQYF.

The V and J genes are TRBV24-1 and TRBJ2-1; 7 bases line up with TRBD1. Germline V CDR1 and CDR2: KGHDR, SFDVKD. J lost 1 base, V lost 3 bases, and 5 bases had no gene match. The CDR3 has 16 residues. CDR3 sequence (DNA): TGTGCCACCAGTGATCCTGCAGGGGGTTCCTACAATGAGCAGTTCTTC. The encoded protein is CATSDPAGGSYNEQFF.

The V gene is TRBV28, the J gene TRBJ1-2; no reliable D call. Germline CDR1 reads MDHEN; CDR2 reads SYDVKM. Trimming stripped 6 bases from V and 7 bases from J, with 15 bases between. This CDR3 comprises 13 residues. The CDR3 loop is CASRFFPRLGYTF. CDR3 bases: TGTGCCAGCAGGTTTTTCCCTCGTCTTGGCTACACCTTC.

The genes are TRBV7-3 and TRBJ2-6; 14 nucleotides agree with TRBD2. J was trimmed by 4 bases and V by 5 bases; bases with no gene match: 16. The CDR3 is made up of 21 amino acids. Germline loops: CDR1 SGHTA, CDR2 FQGTGA. This CDR3 reads CASSLSAGLAGGAGGANVLTF. In DNA, the CDR3 is TGTGCCAGCAGCCTCTCGGCTGGACTAGCGGGGGGAGCTGGCGGGGCCAACGTCCTGACTTTC.

The V gene is TRBV20-1, the J gene TRBJ2-3; a weak D match, TRBD1 (5 bases). The CDR3 is made up of 12 amino acids. V shed 6 bases and J shed 12 bases, with 19 bases lying between them. Germline lookup yields CDR1 DFQATT and CDR2 SNEGSKA (reference sequence). CDR3 in DNA: TGCAGTGCACGTACGGTGCAGGGTTCCCAGTATTTT. It yields the protein CSARTVQGSQYF.

This chain joins TRBV24-1 and TRBJ2-1, with D perhaps TRBD2 (6 bases). Between the trimmed V and J ends, which lost 7 bases and 7 bases, there was a span of 22 bases. The CDR3 is 16 residues long. The V gene's germline CDR1 is KGHDR and CDR2 SFDVKD. The chain's CDR3 is CATSGGSDTAVNEQFF. The CDR3 coding sequence is TGTGCCACCAGCGGAGGGTCGGACACCGCGGTAAATGAGCAGTTCTTC.

The chain carries TRBV7-2 and TRBJ2-6, with D unresolved. Germline V CDR1 and CDR2: SGHTA, FQGNSA. With 5 bases removed from V and 2 bases from J, the gap between germline ends came to 10 bases. This CDR3 is built from 15 residues. In DNA form, the CDR3 reads TGTGCCAGCAGCCCGAAAGGAACTGGGGCCAACGTCCTGACTTTC. It yields the protein CASSPKGTGANVLTF.

The chain combines TRBV20-1 with TRBJ2-3, with D perhaps given as TRBD1 or TRBD2 (6 bases each). CDR1 is DFQATT, CDR2 SNEGSKA, per germline (reference sequence). V shed 1 base and J shed 5 bases, with 13 bases lying between them. This CDR3 contains 14 residues. The CDR3 region is CSARGRGRVDTQYF. DNA for the CDR3: TGCAGTGCTAGAGGTCGGGGGCGCGTAGATACGCAGTATTTT.

There are many counts of this clonotype. The chain links TRBV29-1 to TRBJ2-5, with 9 bases aligning to TRBD2. V was clipped by 3 bases and J by 4 bases; unmatched bases: 3. CDR3 length: 13 residues. Germline V CDR1 and CDR2: SQVTM, ANQGSEA. CDR3 nucleotide sequence: TGCAGCGTTGACGTAGCGGGGGCAGAGACCCAGTACTTC. Translating gives CSVDVAGAETQYF.

The chain recombines TRBV7-2 with TRBJ2-3; 9 positions match TRBD1. The CDR3 length is 16 residues. V lost 2 bases, J lost 1 base, and 4 bases stayed unmatched. Germline CDR1 and CDR2: SGHTA and FQGNSA. DNA for the CDR3: TGTGCCAGCAGCTTACCACAGGGGGCACGCACAGATACGCAGTATTTT. This encodes CASSLPQGARTDTQYF.

The V gene is TRBV29-1, the J gene TRBJ2-5; perhaps TRBD2 as D (6 bases). Judging by the DNA end, TRBJ2-7 fits better; the J call may be wrong. This CDR3 is 13 amino acids long. The germline V gene encodes CDR1 SQVTM and CDR2 ANQGSEA. The CDR3 DNA is TGCAGCGCTGGGGTGGGGACTGTCGGCGAGCAGTACTTC. Translation: CSAGVGTVGEQYF.

Turning to this clonotype: Germline is not matched at one junction end, which may reflect a read error. The chain couples TRBV7-2 to TRBJ1-2, with a weak D call TRBD1 (6 bases). The CDR3 is 14 amino acids. CDR1 and CDR2 from the germline V gene are SGHTA and FQGNSA. This CDR3 is CACSPGGGNYGYTF. In DNA, the CDR3 is TGTGCCTGCAGCCCCGGAGGGGGGAACTATGGCTACACCTTC.